This entry lists 25 T cell receptor beta chains sequenced from one sample in a study of blood T cells in healthy people across ages. A second about 7 to 11 cycle PCR used barcoded and J-beta primers. MiXCR was run by TCRdb on the 5' RACE reads, yielding one entry per CDR3 protein. The sample shows 1.4 million to 1.5 million distinct CDR3 sequences, around 42% of them seen only once. The sequenced material came from blood. The origin of the receptors is a woman in her late teens or twenties in good health.

A single count supports this clonotype. The chain uses TRBV20-1 and TRBJ1-3; D ambiguous. V was cut by 4 bases and J by 4 bases, with 8 bases left in between. CDR1 DFQATT and CDR2 SNEGSKA come from the germline V gene (reference sequence). The CDR3 extends over 12 amino acids. The CDR3 reads CSATSAGNTIYF. As DNA, the CDR3 is TGCAGTGCTACCTCCGCGGGAAACACCATATATTTT.

V gene TRBV6-1 combines with J gene TRBJ2-7; no clear D. CDR1 is MNHNS, CDR2 SASEGT, per germline. V shed 7 bases and J shed 2 bases, with 18 bases lying between them. CDR3 length equals 15 residues. The CDR3 here is CASTKTGTNAYEQYF. CDR3 nucleotide sequence: TGTGCCAGCACCAAGACGGGTACAAACGCCTACGAGCAGTACTTC.

The genes are TRBV5-1 and TRBJ2-5; TRBD2 agrees at 8 bases. The trim removed 8 bases at V and 4 bases at J, leaving 13 bases unmatched. CDR3 length: 15 amino acids. Per germline, CDR1 SGHRS and CDR2 YFSETQ. The CDR3 is CASSGGAPSGETQYF. CDR3 DNA sequence: TGCGCCAGTTCCGGGGGGGCCCCCAGTGGAGAGACCCAGTACTTC. Complete variable domain (other parts from reference TRBV5-1 and TRBJ2-5): KAGVTQTPRYLIKTRGQQVTLSCSPISGHRSVSWYQQTPGQGLQFLFEYFSETQRNKGNFPGRFSGRQFSNSRSEMNVSTLELGDSALYLCASSGGAPSGETQYFGPGTRLLVL.

In this sample, this clonotype turned up a few times. The rearrangement joins TRBV12-3 or TRBV12-4 to TRBJ2-7; 7 bases fit TRBD2. The V segment lost 8 bases and the J segment 2 bases; nucleotides outside the gene matches: 9. This CDR3 region has 14 residues. The CDR3 coding sequence is TGTGCCAGCGGAGTGGGGGGGATAACCTACGAGCAGTACTTC. Its translation is CASGVGGITYEQYF.

This clonotype was detected a few times. V is TRBV9 and J is TRBJ2-7; 7 bases agree with TRBD1. Germline V gene lookup returns CDR1 SGDLS and CDR2 YYNGEE. The length of the CDR3 is 15 residues. Trimming removed 1 base from V and 6 bases from J; junction bases left unmatched: 10. In nucleotides, the CDR3 is TGTGCCAGCAGCGTATATGGGACAGCCTCGGGCGAGCAGTACTTC. Its protein product is CASSVYGTASGEQYF.

This clonotype was detected a few times. The chain recombines TRBV20-1 with TRBJ2-5; D remains ambiguous. CDR1 and CDR2 (germline): DFQATT, SNEGSKA (reference sequence). This CDR3 spans 14 amino acids. The V gene lost 0 bases and the J gene lost 4 bases, with 12 bases spanning the gap. The DNA of the CDR3 is TGCAGTGCTAGAGATTGGGCCAGCCGAGAGACCCAGTACTTC. Protein: CSARDWASRETQYF.

The chain is built from TRBV4-1 and TRBJ2-3; unclear D gene. Trimming left V 6 bases short and J 0 bases short, with 16 bases between. Germline V lookup: CDR1 MGHRA, CDR2 YSYEKL. This CDR3 comprises 16 residues. The CDR3 is CASRPSPGGSTDTQYF. The DNA of the CDR3 is TGCGCCAGCAGACCCTCCCCGGGCGGTAGCACAGATACGCAGTATTTT.

This clonotype has more than one count but fewer than ten. The V and J genes are TRBV5-4 and TRBJ2-1; tentatively, D is TRBD1 or TRBD2 (6 bases each). CDR3 length: 21 amino acids. The germline V gene has CDR1 SGHNT and CDR2 YYREEE (reference sequence). The ends were cut back, 7 bases at V and 1 base at J, with 33 bases in the middle. CDR3 sequence reads: CASWKSGMGGLLIPSYNEQFF. The DNA for the CDR3 is TGTGCCAGCTGGAAATCGGGGATGGGGGGCTTATTGATTCCATCCTACAATGAGCAGTTCTTC.

The chain recombines TRBV6-1 with TRBJ2-1, with 8 bases fitting TRBD1. V dropped 3 bases and J dropped 8; count of bases not matched to a gene: 6. Germline V gene lookup returns CDR1 MNHNS and CDR2 SASEGT. The CDR3 length is 14 residues. CDR3 sequence (DNA): TGTGCCAGCAGTGATGGACAGGGTCGATATGAGCAGTTCTTC. Protein: CASSDGQGRYEQFF.

V is TRBV6-5 and J is TRBJ2-1; no clear D. The closer fit of TRBJ2-7 to the DNA end suggests the J call may be wrong. Germline V gene sequence: CDR1 MNHEY, CDR2 SVGAGI. The CDR3 totals 18 residues. The CDR3 bases are TGTGCCAGCAGTTCCCGCTATGAGGCGCGGAGCTCCTACAATGAGCAGTACTTC. It encodes CASSSRYEARSSYNEQYF.

The chain employs TRBV29-1 and TRBJ2-7, with D perhaps matching TRBD1 (5 bases). CDR3 size: 14 residues. V was trimmed by 3 bases and J by 7 bases, leaving 19 bases between them. The germline gives CDR1 SQVTM, CDR2 ANQGSEA. The CDR3 reads CSVDREETYNEQYF. The CDR3 coding sequence is TGCAGCGTTGACAGGGAAGAGACCTACAATGAGCAGTACTTC.

This clonotype was counted once. A much larger clone differs by one base, so this may be a read error. As DNA, the CDR3 is TGCAGTGCTAGCGGGAGGGCCGTTAATGAGCAGTACTTC. It translates to CSASGRAVNEQYF. The rearrangement links TRBV20-1 to TRBJ2-7; 8 nucleotides agree with TRBD2. The CDR3 length is 13 residues. Trimming cost V 3 bases and J 7 bases; bases outside gene matches: 8. In germline, CDR1 is DFQATT, CDR2 SNEGSKA (reference sequence).

The sample holds a few counts of this clonotype. This chain connects TRBV20-1 to TRBJ2-2; 7 nucleotides agree with TRBD1. This CDR3 is 14 amino acids long. The junction had 5 bases not matched to a gene; V was cut back by 4 bases and J by 3 bases. Germline V CDR1 and CDR2: DFQATT, SNEGSKA (reference sequence). This CDR3 reads CSATRGTDTGELFF. The CDR3 nucleotides read TGCAGTGCTACAAGGGGGACAGACACCGGGGAGCTGTTTTTT.

This clonotype was observed a handful of times. This sequence joins TRBV12-3 or TRBV12-4 and TRBJ2-1, with D maybe TRBD1 (6 bases). The ends were cut back, 8 bases at V and 4 bases at J, with 18 bases in the middle. CDR3 length equals 15 residues. The CDR3 here is CASGEIGDKYNEQFF. For the CDR3, the DNA is TGTGCCAGCGGGGAGATTGGGGACAAGTACAATGAGCAGTTCTTC.

This clonotype was counted a single time. The chain has TRBV14 and TRBJ2-7; 8 bases line up with TRBD1. The ends lost 0 bases at V and 3 bases at J; junction bases unmatched: 10. This CDR3 is 17 amino acids long. CDR1 is SGHDN and CDR2 is FVKESK in the germline V gene. Here the CDR3 DNA reads TGTGCCAGCAGCCAAGATGGGAAGGGACAGGTCCTCTACGAGCAGTACTTC. This translates into CASSQDGKGQVLYEQYF.

This clonotype has a handful of counts. The chain has TRBV20-1 and TRBJ2-2; perhaps TRBD2 as D (5 bases). Germline CDR1 reads DFQATT; CDR2 reads SNEGSKA (reference sequence). This CDR3 is built from 16 residues. The V gene lost 6 bases and the J gene lost 6 bases, with 23 bases spanning the gap. The CDR3 coding sequence is TGCAGTGCCCCAGTTGGACGGGGTAGGCGCTCCGGGGAGCTGTTTTTT. Protein product: CSAPVGRGRRSGELFF.

This clonotype has only a few counts. One end of the junction varies from germline; a read error may be responsible. The V gene is TRBV3-1, the J gene TRBJ2-7; no firm D call. Germline CDR1 and CDR2: LGHDT and YNNKEL (reference sequence). The CDR3 extends over 11 amino acids. The CDR3 reads CASSQEAEQYF. The CDR3 DNA is TGCGCCAGCAGCCAAGAGGCCGAGCAGTACTTC.

This clonotype was counted a few times. V and J are TRBV5-1 and TRBJ2-5; 8 bases agree with TRBD2. Unmatched junction bases numbered 6, after V lost 6 bases and J lost 11 bases. The CDR3 covers 11 residues. In germline, CDR1 is SGHRS, CDR2 YFSETQ. CDR3: CASTSGREQYF. The DNA for the CDR3 is TGCGCCAGCACCTCCGGGAGGGAGCAGTACTTC.

The chain couples TRBV5-5 to TRBJ1-5; D not resolved. V was clipped by 2 bases and J by 3 bases, with 12 bases between them. The CDR3 is 15 residues long. Germline CDR1 reads SGHKS; CDR2 reads YYEKEE (reference sequence). The CDR3 coding sequence is TGTGCCAGCAGCTTTTCTCTTACGGACAATCAGCCCCAGCATTTT. This encodes CASSFSLTDNQPQHF. Looking up the rest from reference TRBV5-5 and TRBJ1-5 gives the full variable domain: DAGVTQSPTHLIKTRGQQVTLRCSPISGHKSVSWYQQVLGQGPQFIFQYYEKEERGRGNFPDRFSARQFPNYSSELNVNALLLGDSALYLCASSFSLTDNQPQHFGDGTRLSIL.

The chain has TRBV9 and TRBJ2-5; the match to TRBD2 covers 7 bases. Trimming at V came to 1 base and at J to 5 bases, leaving 8 bases not matched to a gene. The CDR3 runs to 15 residues. Per germline, CDR1 SGDLS and CDR2 YYNGEE. The CDR3, as DNA: TGTGCCAGCAGCGTAAGCGGGGAAGCGGCGGAGACCCAGTACTTC. This translates into CASSVSGEAAETQYF. Full variable domain (rest looked up from reference TRBV9 and TRBJ2-5): DSGVTQTPKHLITATGQRVTLRCSPRSGDLSVYWYQQSLDQGLQFLIQYYNGEERAKGNILERFSAQQFPDLHSELNLSSLELGDSALYFCASSVSGEAAETQYFGPGTRLLVL.

The chain employs TRBV20-1 and TRBJ2-7, with D possibly TRBD1 on 6 matching bases. V lost 4 bases and J 0 bases, leaving 13 bases between the germline ends. Germline assignment: CDR1 DFQATT and CDR2 SNEGSKA (reference sequence). The CDR3 contains 14 residues. CDR3 in DNA: TGCAGTGCTAAAACAGGGATCCCCTCCTACGAGCAGTACTTC. It is translated as CSAKTGIPSYEQYF.

V is TRBV10-3 and J is TRBJ1-2; maybe TRBD1 (6 bases). V lost 6 bases and J 5 bases, leaving 19 bases between the germline ends. The CDR3 contains 15 residues. Germline assignment: CDR1 ENHRY and CDR2 SYGVKD. Written as DNA, the CDR3 is TGTGCCATCAGGGCAGGGGCCCCGGGAGAGTATGGCTACACCTTC. Translation gives CAIRAGAPGEYGYTF.

This chain joins TRBV20-1 and TRBJ2-5, with D uncertain. This CDR3 is 13 amino acids long. CDR1 is DFQATT, CDR2 SNEGSKA, per germline (reference sequence). Deletions cut 3 bases from V and 0 bases from J, with 8 bases between. CDR3 amino acids: CSAREGNQETQYF. In DNA form, the CDR3 reads TGCAGTGCTAGGGAAGGGAACCAAGAGACCCAGTACTTC.

This clonotype has just a few counts. The chain is built from TRBV6-6 and TRBJ2-7; 8 positions agree with TRBD2. TRBJ2-5 explains the end of the DNA better; the J call may be wrong. The CDR3 totals 15 residues. Germline CDR1 MNHNY, CDR2 SVGAGI (reference sequence). In DNA form, the CDR3 reads TGTGCCAGCAGTTACGTTATTAGCGGGGCGGGGACCCAGTACTTC. As protein: CASSYVISGAGTQYF.

The chain combines TRBV6-1 with TRBJ1-5; 7 positions agree with TRBD1. The V segment lost 6 bases and the J segment 7 bases; nucleotides outside the gene matches: 9. Per the germline V gene, CDR1 is MNHNS and CDR2 is SASEGT. This CDR3 contains 14 residues. For the CDR3, the DNA is TGTGCCAGCAGAGCCAGGGGGGGCGGACAGCCCCAGCATTTT. Encoded protein: CASRARGGGQPQHF.